These T cell receptor beta chains were read from a single sample in a study of T cells in tumors after PD-1 blockade. TCRdb keeps only in-frame clones here, not all; method: immunoSEQ multiplex PCR. This sample yields around 13,000 clones, of which 50% to 70% are seen a single time; roughly 28% belongs to the top ten. The input for sequencing was tumor tissue, taken before anti-PD-1 treatment. These receptors were obtained from a human donor with cutaneous squamous cell carcinoma. CDR3s include the opening cysteine and the closing phenylalanine or tryptophan. D genes are given only for firm matches. For some rows the clone size is stated as once, few or many, or as a class when expanded; others skip it.

TRBD1 TRBJ2-7 TRBV6-2/TRBV6-3 NA TGTGCCAGCAGTTACCAGCAGGGGGCGACCGGCGAGCAGTACTTC CASSYQQGATGEQYF
NA TRBJ1-5 TRBV27 once TGTGCCAGCAGTTTCGGTGGGCGAGCTCAGCCCCAGCATTTT CASSFGGRAQPQHF
TRBD2 TRBJ2-7 TRBV5-4 NA TGTGCCAGCACCATTAGCGGGAGTCGGGCAACATACGAGCAGTACTTC CASTISGSRATYEQYF
NA TRBJ1-1 TRBV3-1/TRBV3-2 NA TGTGCCAGCAGCCCCCAGTCGGGGCTCACTGAAGCTTTCTTT CASSPQSGLTEAFF
NA TRBJ2-1 TRBV21-1 NA TGTGCCAGCAGCAAAGCTAGCGGGAGGGCCGGCAATGAGCAGTTCTTC CASSKASGRAGNEQFF
NA TRBJ1-6 TRBV5-4 NA TGTGCCAGCAGCTTGCGTGCAGTTAATTCACCCCTCCACTTT CASSLRAVNSPLHF
TRBD1 TRBJ1-2 TRBV13 NA TGTGCCAGCAGCACCCGACAGGGCGGCTATGGCTACACCTTC CASSTRQGGYGYTF
TRBD1 TRBJ2-7 TRBV6-2/TRBV6-3 NA TGTGCCAGCAGTTACTCCCCTTCGGACAGGGACGACGAGCAGTACTTC CASSYSPSDRDDEQYF
TRBD2 TRBJ2-1 TRBV29-1 NA TGCAGCGTCCCCGGGCGGGAGATCCACAATGAGCAGTTCTTC CSVPGREIHNEQFF
TRBD1 TRBJ2-2 TRBV7-9 medium-sized TGTGCCAGCAGGCCAGAGACAGGGGTTAACACCGGGGAGCTGTTTTTT CASRPETGVNTGELFF
NA TRBJ1-1 TRBV7-9 hyperexpanded TGTGCCAGCAGCTATTCCGGGACAAATATGAACACTGAAGCTTTCTTT CASSYSGTNMNTEAFF
NA TRBJ1-1 TRBV20-1 NA TGCAGTGCTAGTTTGAACACTGAAGCTTTCTTT CSASLNTEAFF
NA TRBJ2-2 TRBV5-1 medium-sized TGCGCCAGCAGCTTGCTGGGTGAAACGAACACCGGGGAGCTGTTTTTT CASSLLGETNTGELFF
NA TRBJ2-2 TRBV7-3 NA TGTGCCAGCAGCCCCAGCTTGAGCACCGGGGAGCTGTTTTTT CASSPSLSTGELFF
NA TRBJ2-2 TRBV5-4 NA TGTGCCAGCAGGCCTGGCGGGTCGGACACCGGGGAGCTGTTTTTT CASRPGGSDTGELFF
NA TRBJ2-1 TRBV6-5 NA TGTGCCACCCGAAATCACAAAACAGGTTACAATGAGCAGTTCTTC CATRNHKTGYNEQFF
TRBD2 TRBJ2-5 TRBV27 NA TGTGCCAGCAGTGGCCGACTAGCGGGGAAGTTCCAAGAGACCCAGTACTTC CASSGRLAGKFQETQYF
NA TRBJ2-2 TRBV3-1/TRBV3-2 NA TGTGCCAGCAGCTTTACGGGGAACACCGGGGAGCTGTTTTTT CASSFTGNTGELFF
TRBD2 TRBJ2-3 TRBV5-1 NA TGCGCCAGCGAAAGAGGGGCGGGGGGCCAGTATACGCAGTATTTT CASERGAGGQYTQYF
NA TRBJ2-7 TRBV7-8 NA TGTGCCAGCAGCTCAACCGGACAGACGGGTGAGCAGTACTTC CASSSTGQTGEQYF
TRBD2 TRBJ2-7 TRBV27 NA TGTGCCAGCAGTGAAGGACTAGTGCAGTACTTC CASSEGLVQYF
NA TRBJ2-3 TRBV28 few TGTGCCAGCAGTTTTAACAGTCGGGATACGCAGTATTTT CASSFNSRDTQYF
NA TRBJ2-7 TRBV4-2 NA TGTGCCAGCAGCCCCGGGAGTTCCTACGAGCAGTACTTC CASSPGSSYEQYF
NA TRBJ2-1 TRBV6-5 NA TGTGCCAGCAGTTACTTCTCTACCAGTGAGCAGTTCTTC CASSYFSTSEQFF
TRBD2 TRBJ2-5 TRBV2 NA TGTGCCAGCAGTCGCGGACTAGCGGGCCCCCAAGAGACCCAGTACTTC CASSRGLAGPQETQYF
NA TRBJ2-2 TRBV3-1/TRBV3-2 NA TGTGCCAGCAGCCCTCTAGGGGCGGCCGGGGAGCTGTTTTTT CASSPLGAAGELFF
NA TRBJ2-5 TRBV5-4 NA TGTGCCAGCAGCCCCACACACGGGGATAAACAAGAGACCCAGTACTTC CASSPTHGDKQETQYF
NA TRBJ1-4 TRBV7-2 NA TGTGCCAGCAGCTCAGGGCGAAAACTGTTTTTT CASSSGRKLFF
NA TRBJ2-5 TRBV28 few TGTGCCAGCAGTTTTCAGGGGCTGGAGGGAGAGACCCAGTACTTC CASSFQGLEGETQYF
NA TRBJ2-7 TRBV7-8 NA TGTGCCAGCAGCTTCCGAAGCGCCTACGAGCAGTACTTC CASSFRSAYEQYF
NA TRBJ1-3 TRBV27 NA TGTGCCAGCACCCCGCCAGGATTCTCTGGAAACACCATATATTTT CASTPPGFSGNTIYF
NA TRBJ2-1 TRBV15 NA TGTGCCACCAGCAGAGATGGGGGAAACAATGAGCAGTTCTTC CATSRDGGNNEQFF
NA TRBJ2-2 TRBV5-1 NA TGCGCCAGCAGCTTCCAAACCGGGGAGCTGTTTTTT CASSFQTGELFF
NA TRBJ2-2 TRBV2 NA TGTGCCAGCAGTGGACTCAAATTGTCCGGGGAGCTGTTTTTT CASSGLKLSGELFF
TRBD1 TRBJ1-1 TRBV7-2 NA TGTGCCAGCAGCCCCCGACAGGGGTTTTGGACTGAAGCTTTCTTT CASSPRQGFWTEAFF
NA TRBJ2-3 TRBV5-4 NA TGTGCCAGCAGCACTCCAGGGATGGATACGCAGTATTTT CASSTPGMDTQYF
TRBD2 TRBJ2-7 TRBV7-2 few TGTGCCAGCAGCTTAGTAGCTGGACTAGGTAGGCACGAGCAGTACTTC CASSLVAGLGRHEQYF